These 19 T cell receptor beta chains were all obtained from the same sample, sequenced in a study of neurological immune-mediated disorders. TCRdb re-derived calls from the 5' RACE reads in MiXCR, one entry per CDR3 protein. Of roughly 53,000 distinct CDR3 sequences in the sample, 6.5% to 8.5% were seen once. The time point: longitudinal time-point 3. The material sequenced was PBMCs. The receptors were sampled from a woman aged 35 to 49 in good health.

This clonotype was counted many times. The gene calls are TRBV6-5 and TRBJ2-2; D is possibly TRBD1 (5 bases). Trimming removed 4 bases from V and 1 base from J, with 16 bases in between. CDR1 is MNHEY, CDR2 SVGAGI, per germline. This CDR3 has 17 amino acids. The CDR3 DNA reads TGTGCCAGCAGTTCCCCCGCGACAGCCTGGAACACCGGGGAGCTGTTTTTT. Amino acids: CASSSPATAWNTGELFF.

This clonotype has a count of ten or more. The chain joins TRBV9 to TRBJ2-1; possible D gene TRBD2, 5 bases. V dropped 0 bases and J dropped 3 bases, with 10 bases sitting between them. Germline V gene lookup returns CDR1 SGDLS and CDR2 YYNGEE. The CDR3 sequence is 15 residues long. The DNA for the CDR3 is TGTGCCAGCAGCGTAGATGAGGGAAGCTACAATGAGCAGTTCTTC. It encodes CASSVDEGSYNEQFF.

This clonotype occurred many times. The chain carries TRBV20-1 and TRBJ2-7; D is uncertain. In germline, CDR1 is DFQATT, CDR2 SNEGSKA (reference sequence). This CDR3 has 11 amino acids. V dropped 0 bases and J dropped 3 bases, with 3 bases sitting between them. The CDR3 region is CSAREDYEQYF. CDR3 nucleotide sequence: TGCAGTGCTAGAGAGGACTACGAGCAGTACTTC.

At least ten counts were recorded for this clonotype. This sequence joins TRBV10-1 and TRBJ2-3; D call uncertain. CDR1 is WNHNN, CDR2 SYGVQD, per germline (reference sequence). V lost 2 bases and J 5 bases, leaving 11 bases between the germline ends. This CDR3 is built from 14 residues. The CDR3 region is CASSETSDGDTQYF. CDR3 DNA: TGCGCCAGCAGTGAGACTTCGGATGGAGATACGCAGTATTTT.

The sample holds many counts of this clonotype. The chain recombines TRBV29-1 with TRBJ2-5; TRBD1 matches at 8 bases. CDR3 length: 16 amino acids. From germline, CDR1 is SQVTM and CDR2 ANQGSEA. Unmatched junction bases numbered 14, after V lost 4 bases and J lost 4 bases. The CDR3 loop reads CSVVGYRGARGETQYF. The CDR3 nucleotides are TGCAGCGTTGTTGGCTACAGGGGGGCGCGGGGAGAGACCCAGTACTTC.

At least ten counts were recorded for this clonotype. V is TRBV7-2 and J is TRBJ1-3; D gene ambiguous. Trimming removed 2 bases from V and 2 bases from J, with 4 bases in between. This CDR3 spans 13 amino acids. Germline values: CDR1 SGHTA, CDR2 FQGNSA. The CDR3 region has the DNA TGTGCCAGCAGCTTAACAGCTGGAAACACCATATATTTT. Its translation is CASSLTAGNTIYF.

This clonotype was detected many times. The V gene is TRBV20-1, the J gene TRBJ2-5, with 10 positions matching TRBD1. CDR1 and CDR2 from the germline V gene are DFQATT and SNEGSKA (reference sequence). V shed 3 bases, J shed 4 bases, and the junction held 8 bases outside the gene matches. This CDR3 has 15 residues. CDR3 sequence (DNA): TGCAGTGCTAGCTCGGCCGGACAGGGGGTAGAGACCCAGTACTTC. It codes for CSASSAGQGVETQYF.

In its sample, this clonotype was seen many times. The chain has TRBV6-6 and TRBJ2-1, with D unresolved. Deletions cut 6 bases from V and 4 bases from J, with 10 bases between. This CDR3 is 13 amino acids long. CDR1 is MNHNY, CDR2 SVGAGI, per germline (reference sequence). CDR3 in amino acids: CASRGYNYNEQFF. For the CDR3, the DNA is TGTGCCAGCAGGGGATACAATTACAATGAGCAGTTCTTC.

This clonotype has a count of ten or more. This CDR3 reads CASRTIAGGYNEQFF. The CDR3 DNA sequence: TGTGCCAGCCGAACAATAGCGGGGGGATACAATGAGCAGTTCTTC. This chain connects TRBV6-2 or TRBV6-3 to TRBJ2-1, with 10 bases lining up with TRBD2. Germline lookup yields CDR1 MNHEY and CDR2 SVGEGT. V lost 8 bases to trimming and J lost 4 bases; unmatched junction nucleotides: 8. The CDR3 runs to 15 residues.

This clonotype was recorded at least ten times. The rearrangement joins TRBV5-1 to TRBJ1-1; D gene uncertain. Germline CDR1 SGHRS, CDR2 YFSETQ. V lost 4 bases and J lost 1, with 14 bases in between. This CDR3 is 15 amino acids long. The chain's CDR3 is CASSADGLENTEAFF. In nucleotides, the CDR3 is TGCGCCAGCAGCGCCGACGGCTTGGAGAACACTGAAGCTTTCTTT.

This clonotype was seen at least ten times. V usage is TRBV7-9 and J usage is TRBJ1-1; TRBD1 aligns across 8 bases. Germline-derived CDR1 and CDR2 are SEHNR and FQNEAQ (reference sequence). This CDR3 is 13 amino acids long. The junction had 2 bases not matched to a gene; V was cut back by 1 base and J by 7 bases. CDR3 sequence reads: CASSLGTGYEAFF. CDR3 nucleotide sequence: TGTGCCAGCAGCTTAGGGACAGGGTATGAAGCTTTCTTT.

This clonotype was seen a few times. The rearrangement joins TRBV6-5 to TRBJ2-5, with D possibly TRBD1 on 6 matching bases. CDR3 size: 10 residues. Trimming took 6 bases from V and 7 from J, leaving 6 bases between them. Per germline, CDR1 MNHEY and CDR2 SVGAGI. CDR3 DNA: TGTGCCAGCAGGGGGGCGACCCAGTACTTC. Its translation is CASRGATQYF.

In this sample, this clonotype turned up many times. The CDR3 bases are TGTGCCAGCAGGCCAGACAGGTCCTATAATTCACCCCTCCACTTT. Translating gives CASRPDRSYNSPLHF. This rearrangement joins TRBV6-1 to TRBJ1-6; possible D gene TRBD1, 6 bases. Trimming left V 6 bases short and J 1 base short, with 10 bases between. The CDR3 is 15 residues long. CDR1 MNHNS and CDR2 SASEGT come from the germline V gene.

The chain is built from TRBV4-2 and TRBJ1-2; D is uncertain. The ends were cut back, 0 bases at V and 10 bases at J, with 15 bases in the middle. The CDR3 contains 14 residues. Germline V gives CDR1 LGHNA, CDR2 YNFKEQ. For the CDR3, the DNA is TGTGCCAGCAGCCAAGATCAGTCCGTCGATGACTACACCTTC. This codes for CASSQDQSVDDYTF.

This clonotype occurred many times. The chain uses TRBV5-1 and TRBJ2-3; possibly TRBD1 or TRBD2 for D (5 bases each). There are 15 residues in the CDR3. With 1 base removed from V and 4 bases from J, the gap between germline ends came to 13 bases. Germline-derived CDR1 and CDR2 are SGHRS and YFSETQ. CDR3 nucleotides: TGCGCCAGCAGCTTGCGGGGAAGGGGAGCAGATACGCAGTATTTT. Translation: CASSLRGRGADTQYF.

Many counts were recorded for this clonotype. J is TRBJ2-6 and V is TRBV25-1, with D hard to call. Germline V lookup: CDR1 MGHDK, CDR2 SYGVNS. The V and J ends lost 5 bases and 1 base respectively, with 12 bases between them. The CDR3 has 16 amino acids. CDR3 sequence reads: CASSTPGVSGANVLTF. CDR3 DNA: TGTGCCAGCAGTACCCCCGGAGTGTCTGGGGCCAACGTCCTGACTTTC. The full variable domain, its missing parts supplied by reference TRBV25-1 and TRBJ2-6, is EADIYQTPRYLVIGTGKKITLECSQTMGHDKMYWYQQDPGMELHLIHYSYGVNSTEKGDLSSESTVSRIRTEHFPLTLESARPSHTSQYLCASSTPGVSGANVLTFGAGSRLTVL.

This clonotype appeared many times. J is TRBJ2-7 and V is TRBV7-2; possible D gene TRBD2, 5 bases. There are 12 residues in the CDR3. CDR1 and CDR2 from the germline V gene are SGHTA and FQGNSA. The V and J ends lost 5 bases and 7 bases respectively, with 12 bases between them. CDR3 nucleotide sequence: TGTGCCAGCAGCCGGTCCTGGAGGGAGCAGTACTTC. Its protein product is CASSRSWREQYF.

Remarks on this clonotype: This may be a read error: a much more frequent sequence differs by one nucleotide. The rearrangement joins TRBV15 to TRBJ2-1; TRBD2 aligns across 12 bases. Germline V gene lookup returns CDR1 LNHNV and CDR2 YYDKDF (reference sequence). This CDR3 region has 15 residues. This CDR3 is CATNRDLASGRGLFF. The CDR3 DNA sequence: TGTGCCACCAACAGAGATCTGGCTAGCGGGAGGGGGCTGTTCTTC.

V is TRBV6-2 or TRBV6-3 and J is TRBJ2-4; the D is unclear. This CDR3 is built from 16 residues. The V end was cut by 5 bases, the J end by 1 base, with 15 bases between. From germline, CDR1 is MNHEY and CDR2 SVGEGT. As DNA, the CDR3 is TGTGCCAGCAGTACTCCCCCGGGCGCGGCCAAAAACATTCAGTACTTC. Translating gives CASSTPPGAAKNIQYF.